The next 17 T cell receptor beta chains were all read from a single sample in a study of T-cell reconstitution after alpha-beta-depleted transplantation in children. This sample's TCRbeta library carried unique molecular identifier barcodes. TCRdb redid the calling of the PCR reads with MiXCR, one entry per CDR3 protein. Here the sample spans some 76,000 distinct CDR3 sequences, approximately 11% being singletons. The sample in question was PBMCs, obtained before TCRalphabeta/CD19-depleted stem cell transplant. The receptor set was obtained from a boy between 10 and 17 years old with acute myeloid leukemia, due to receive a stem cell transplant.

This clonotype was detected only a few times. The CDR3 nucleotides are TGTGCCACCAGCAGAGATTTGAGGGTAGCGGGAGGGTTAACAGATACGCAGTATTTT. Translating it yields CATSRDLRVAGGLTDTQYF. The chain couples TRBV15 to TRBJ2-3, with 11 bases lining up with TRBD2. J lost 3 bases, V lost 0 bases, and 11 bases had no gene match. The V gene's germline CDR1 is LNHNV and CDR2 YYDKDF (reference sequence). The CDR3 contains 19 residues.

The sample holds many counts of this clonotype. The chain employs TRBV19 and TRBJ2-1; the match to TRBD1 covers 9 bases. In germline, CDR1 is LNHDA, CDR2 SQIVND (reference sequence). The CDR3 is made up of 15 amino acids. Germline trimming cut 7 bases from V and 8 bases from J; bases unmatched to any gene: 12. DNA of the CDR3: TGTGCCAGTACCCTTTCCGGACAGGGGTTCGATGAGCAGTTCTTC. Amino acid sequence: CASTLSGQGFDEQFF.

The table lists this clonotype with many counts. The rearrangement uses TRBV14 and TRBJ1-2; D remains ambiguous. Trimming cost V 4 bases and J 4 bases, with 7 bases left between them. CDR3 size: 12 residues. CDR1 and CDR2 (germline): SGHDN, FVKESK. CDR3 sequence (DNA): TGTGCCAGCAGCCGCCCGACCTATGGCTACACCTTC. Protein product: CASSRPTYGYTF.

At least ten counts were recorded for this clonotype. The chain carries TRBV7-9 and TRBJ1-5; D unclear. Trimming took off 0 bases at V and 0 bases at J, with 12 bases between the two ends. The CDR3 has 17 amino acids. Germline values: CDR1 SEHNR, CDR2 FQNEAQ (reference sequence). This CDR3 is CASSLAGGPYSNQPQHF. In DNA, the CDR3 is TGTGCCAGCAGCTTAGCTGGCGGCCCGTATAGCAATCAGCCCCAGCATTTT.

This clonotype was detected ten times or more. This sequence joins TRBV7-2 and TRBJ2-3; no clear D gene. The germline V gene has CDR1 SGHTA and CDR2 FQGNSA. Trimming cost V 4 bases and J 2 bases, with 13 bases left between them. The CDR3 is made up of 15 amino acids. CDR3 in DNA: TGTGCCAGCAGCTCCGGAGACCGGCACACAGATACGCAGTATTTT. Residues: CASSSGDRHTDTQYF.

This clonotype was seen many times. This sequence joins TRBV2 and TRBJ1-2; D is possibly TRBD1 (5 bases). CDR1 is SNHLY, CDR2 FYNNEI, per germline. Trimming left V 1 base short and J 3 bases short, with 9 bases between. The CDR3 length is 14 residues. CDR3 sequence: CASSEVGRDYGYTF. CDR3 coding DNA: TGTGCCAGCAGTGAAGTTGGCAGGGACTATGGCTACACCTTC.

The chain recombines TRBV7-9 with TRBJ2-2; D is ambiguous. The CDR3 spans 16 residues. CDR1 and CDR2 from the germline V gene are SEHNR and FQNEAQ (reference sequence). V was pared by 0 bases and J by 0 bases, with 8 bases between. This chain's CDR3 is CASSLAELTNTGELFF. In DNA form, the CDR3 reads TGTGCCAGCAGCTTAGCGGAGCTGACGAACACCGGGGAGCTGTTTTTT.

CDR3 DNA: TGCAGCGTGAAGGCAGGGAACACTGAAGCTTTCTTT. Protein sequence: CSVKAGNTEAFF. This chain connects TRBV29-1 to TRBJ1-1, with D hard to call. Germline values: CDR1 SQVTM, CDR2 ANQGSEA. V was shortened by 6 bases and J by 1 base, with 9 bases between the two germline ends. The CDR3 spans 12 residues. The whole variable domain, filled in from reference TRBV29-1 and TRBJ1-1, reads SAVISQKPSRDICQRGTSLTIQCQVDSQVTMMFWYRQQPGQSLTLIATANQGSEATYESGFVIDKFPISRPNLTFSTLTVSNMSPEDSSIYLCSVKAGNTEAFFGQGTRLTVV.

The genes are TRBV20-1 and TRBJ2-7, with D perhaps TRBD1 or TRBD2 (5 bases each). V was shortened by 1 base and J by 2 bases, with 9 bases between the two germline ends. The V gene's germline CDR1 is DFQATT and CDR2 SNEGSKA (reference sequence). The CDR3 runs to 13 residues. This CDR3 reads CSARGQGAYEQYV. The CDR3 DNA reads as TGCAGTGCTAGAGGGCAGGGAGCCTACGAGCAGTACGTC.

This clonotype appeared many times. This rearrangement joins TRBV5-6 to TRBJ2-1; tentatively, D is TRBD2 (5 bases). The germline gives CDR1 SGHDT, CDR2 YYEEEE. The CDR3 spans 15 residues. V was trimmed by 0 bases and J by 16 bases, leaving 23 bases between them. The CDR3 DNA is TGTGCCAGCAGCTTGGCCGGGGTGGCGCTAGCTGACATCTTCTTC. It codes for CASSLAGVALADIFF.

This clonotype was seen a few times. The rearrangement joins TRBV4-1 to TRBJ1-5, with 7 bases identical to TRBD1. The V and J ends lost 1 base and 1 base, in that order; junction bases with no gene match: 4. The CDR3 is 16 amino acids. CDR1 is MGHRA and CDR2 is YSYEKL in the germline V gene. The DNA for the CDR3 is TGCGCCAGCAGCCAAGGTACAGGGGCAAGCAATCAGCCCCAGCATTTT. Its protein product is CASSQGTGASNQPQHF.

This clonotype came up many times. The CDR3 is CASSLAIRTGIQETQYF. The CDR3 nucleotides read TGCGCCAGCAGCTTGGCCATCCGGACAGGGATCCAAGAGACCCAGTACTTC. The genes are TRBV5-1 and TRBJ2-5; 8 nucleotides line up with TRBD1. CDR3 length: 17 amino acids. Losses at the gene ends were 0 bases for V and 1 base for J; bases not matched to a gene: 8. The germline V gene encodes CDR1 SGHRS and CDR2 YFSETQ.

This clonotype was seen ten or more times. The rearrangement links TRBV20-1 to TRBJ2-6, with TRBD1 matching 10 bases. The CDR3 has 17 amino acids. V shed 6 bases, J shed 3 bases, and the junction held 11 bases outside the gene matches. Germline lookup yields CDR1 DFQATT and CDR2 SNEGSKA (reference sequence). DNA of the CDR3: TGCAGTGCGAGGGGCCGACAGGGGGCTCATGGGGCCAACGTCCTGACTTTC. Translating it yields CSARGRQGAHGANVLTF.

In this sample, this clonotype turned up many times. The chain joins TRBV2 to TRBJ2-2; 10 nucleotides match TRBD1. Per the germline V gene, CDR1 is SNHLY and CDR2 is FYNNEI. Trimming cost V 8 bases and J 3 bases; bases outside gene matches: 9. The CDR3 sequence is 16 residues long. CDR3 nucleotide sequence: TGTGCCAGCTCCTCTCTTGGACAGGGGGACACCGGGGAGCTGTTTTTT. It yields the protein CASSSLGQGDTGELFF.

V usage is TRBV24-1 and J usage is TRBJ2-2; D remains unclear. The ends were cut back, 6 bases at V and 2 bases at J, with 9 bases in the middle. Germline CDR1 and CDR2: KGHDR and SFDVKD. CDR3 length: 14 amino acids. The chain's CDR3 is CATSRRINTGELFF. CDR3 sequence (DNA): TGTGCCACCAGTCGACGGATAAACACCGGGGAGCTGTTTTTT.

About this clonotype itself: This may come from a read error, since a much larger clone is one base off. The genes are TRBV28 and TRBJ2-7; no firm D call. Germline lookup yields CDR1 MDHEN and CDR2 SYDVKM. Trimming removed 8 bases at V and 5 bases at J, with 13 bases between. The CDR3 runs 12 residues. The CDR3 protein is CASGYGPHEQYF. The CDR3 region has the DNA TGTGCCAGCGGATACGGTCCCCACGAGCAGTACTTC.

The chain joins TRBV28 to TRBJ2-7; possibly TRBD1 for D (6 bases). Per the germline V gene, CDR1 is MDHEN and CDR2 is SYDVKM. Deletions cut 7 bases from V and 2 bases from J, with 12 bases between. The CDR3 runs to 13 residues. Here the CDR3 reads CASTLQGAYEQYF. DNA of the CDR3: TGTGCCAGCACCCTACAGGGAGCCTACGAGCAGTACTTC.